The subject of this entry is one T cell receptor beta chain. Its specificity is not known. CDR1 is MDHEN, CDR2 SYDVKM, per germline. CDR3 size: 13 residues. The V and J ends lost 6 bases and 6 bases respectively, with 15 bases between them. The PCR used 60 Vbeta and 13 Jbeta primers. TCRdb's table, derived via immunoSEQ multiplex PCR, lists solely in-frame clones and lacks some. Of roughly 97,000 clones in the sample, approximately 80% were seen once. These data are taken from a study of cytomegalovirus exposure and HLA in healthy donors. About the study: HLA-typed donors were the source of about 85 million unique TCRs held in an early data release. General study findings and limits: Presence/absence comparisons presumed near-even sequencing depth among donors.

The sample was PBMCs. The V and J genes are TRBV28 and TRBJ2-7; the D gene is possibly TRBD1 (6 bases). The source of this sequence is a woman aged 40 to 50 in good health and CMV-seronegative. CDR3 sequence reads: CASSPAGDREQYF. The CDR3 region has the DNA TGTGCCAGCAGCCCCGCAGGGGACCGCGAGCAGTACTTC. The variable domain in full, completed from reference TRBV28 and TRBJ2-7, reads DVKVTQSSRYLVKRTGEKVFLECVQDMDHENMFWYRQDPGLGLRLIYFSYDVKMKEKGDIPEGYSVSREKKERFSLILESASTNQTSMYLCASSPAGDREQYFGPGTRLTVT.